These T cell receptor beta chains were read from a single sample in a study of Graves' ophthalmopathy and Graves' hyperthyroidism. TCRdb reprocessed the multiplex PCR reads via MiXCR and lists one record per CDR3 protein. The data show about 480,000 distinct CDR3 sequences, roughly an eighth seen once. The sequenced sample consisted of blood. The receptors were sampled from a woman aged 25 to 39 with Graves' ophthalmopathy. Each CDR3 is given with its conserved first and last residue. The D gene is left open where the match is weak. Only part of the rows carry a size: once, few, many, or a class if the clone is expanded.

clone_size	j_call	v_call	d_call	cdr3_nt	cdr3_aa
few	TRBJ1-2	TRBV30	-	TGTGCCTGGAGTGAGGGGGTAGGGCTAACTGGCTACACCTTC	CAWSEGVGLTGYTF
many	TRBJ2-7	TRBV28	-	TGTGCCGGCAGTGTCGCCTCAGGTTCTCGCGAGCAGTACTTC	CAGSVASGSREQYF
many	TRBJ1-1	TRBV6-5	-	TGTGCCAGCAGTTACCCTTCGGGCGACACTGAAGCTTTCTTT	CASSYPSGDTEAFF
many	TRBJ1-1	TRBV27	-	TGTGCCAGCATGGGTGCCTCACCTGAAGCTTTCTTT	CASMGASPEAFF
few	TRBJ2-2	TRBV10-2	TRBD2	TGCGCCAGCAGTGAGTCGGGGGTTCTAGCGGGACCTGGGGAGCTGTTTTTT	CASSESGVLAGPGELFF
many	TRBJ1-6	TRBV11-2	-	TGTGCCAGCAGCCCCTCGGTGGGGTCCTATAATTCACCCCTCCACTTT	CASSPSVGSYNSPLHF
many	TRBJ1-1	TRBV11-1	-	TGTGCCAGCAGCCGAAGTACAGGCGGACTAAACACTGAAGCTTTCTTT	CASSRSTGGLNTEAFF
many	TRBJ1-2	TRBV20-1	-	TGCAGTACCGGGAACTATGGCTACACCTTC	CSTGNYGYTF
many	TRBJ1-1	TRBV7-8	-	TGTGCCAGCAGCTTGTCGGGTTGGGGAAGGACGCCTCAGAACACTGAAGCTTTCTTT	CASSLSGWGRTPQNTEAFF
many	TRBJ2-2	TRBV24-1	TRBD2	TGTGCCACCAGGCAGGGGACTAGGGACACCGGGGAGCTGTTTTTT	CATRQGTRDTGELFF
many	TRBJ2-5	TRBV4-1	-	TGCGCCAGCAGCCAAGGACAAGAGACCCAGTACTTC	CASSQGQETQYF
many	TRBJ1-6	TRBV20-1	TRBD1	TGCAGTGCTAGAGATTGGGACAGACATAATTCACCCCTCCACTTT	CSARDWDRHNSPLHF
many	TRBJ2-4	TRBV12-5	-	TGTGCTAGTGGTTTGGGTACCAAAAACATTCAGTACTTC	CASGLGTKNIQYF
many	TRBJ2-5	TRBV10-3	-	TGTGCCATCAGTGGATCAGAGTTGGAGACCCAGTACTTC	CAISGSELETQYF
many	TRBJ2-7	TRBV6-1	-	TGTGCCAGCAGTGGCCGGGACGGAGCCTCCTACGAGCAGTACTTC	CASSGRDGASYEQYF
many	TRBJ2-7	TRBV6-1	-	TGTGCCAGCAGCCTGGGACCGAAAACCTACGAGCAGTACTTC	CASSLGPKTYEQYF
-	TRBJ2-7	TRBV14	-	TGTGCCAGCAGCCAAGCAGGGGCCGAGCAGTACTTC	CASSQAGAEQYF
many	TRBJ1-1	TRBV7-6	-	TGTGCCAGCAGCTTAGATTCTAGACCCGGTGCAATGAACACTGAAGCTTTCTTT	CASSLDSRPGAMNTEAFF
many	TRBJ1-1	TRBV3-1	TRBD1	TGTGCCAGCACCTCACAGGGGGAAGCTTTCTTT	CASTSQGEAFF
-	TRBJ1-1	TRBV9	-	TGTGCCAGCCGTACAGGTGGGGCCTACTCCATGAACACTGAAGCTTGCTTT	CASRTGGAYSMNTEACF
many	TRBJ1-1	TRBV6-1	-	TGTGCCAGCACGGTACCCTCCACTGAAGCTTTCTTT	CASTVPSTEAFF
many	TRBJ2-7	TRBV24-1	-	TGTGCCACCAGTGACCCCCTTCAAGGAGTATCCGAGCAGTACTTC	CATSDPLQGVSEQYF
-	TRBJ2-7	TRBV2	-	TGTGCCAGCGCTGAATTACCCATCCAGGGGATGGTAAACGAGCAGTACTTC	CASAELPIQGMVNEQYF
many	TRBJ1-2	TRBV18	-	TGTGCCAGCTTCACCCTCCAGGATTCGTACTATGGCTACACCTTC	CASFTLQDSYYGYTF
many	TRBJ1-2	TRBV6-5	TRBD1	TGTGCCAGCAGTTACGGGGCAGGGGGGACGGGCTACACCTTC	CASSYGAGGTGYTF
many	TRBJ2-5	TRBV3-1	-	TGTGCCAGCAGCCAAGCTGGGATTGTTGGGTACTTC	CASSQAGIVGYF
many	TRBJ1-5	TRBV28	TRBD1	TGTGCCAGCAGGCTACAGGGGAGGCCCCAGCATTTT	CASRLQGRPQHF
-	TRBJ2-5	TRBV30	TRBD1	TGTGCCTGGAGTCGGGGACAGTGGGGAGAGACCCAGTACTTC	CAWSRGQWGETQYF
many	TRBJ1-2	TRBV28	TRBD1	TGTGCCAGCAGTTCGACAGGGGGCAGGGGCTACACCTTC	CASSSTGGRGYTF
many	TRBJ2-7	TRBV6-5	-	TGTGCCAGCATTTACTCAGTAGGGGTCGAGCAGTACTTC	CASIYSVGVEQYF
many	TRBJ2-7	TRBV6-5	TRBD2	TGTGCCAGCAAAAAAGGTTGGAGCGGGGAGGGCTACGAGCAGTACTTC	CASKKGWSGEGYEQYF
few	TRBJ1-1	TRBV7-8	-	TGTGCCAGCAGCCTCGCGATGAGTGAAGCTTTCTTT	CASSLAMSEAFF
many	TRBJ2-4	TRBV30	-	TGTGCCTGGAGTGTACGGATCGGCCGACTAGCCAAAAACATTCAGTACTTC	CAWSVRIGRLAKNIQYF
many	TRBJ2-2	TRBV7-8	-	TGTGCCAGCACCCTCCCCCCCGGGGAGCTGTTTTTT	CASTLPPGELFF
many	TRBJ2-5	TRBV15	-	TGTGCCACCAGCAGAGATGAGGAGGGTGAGACCCAGTACTTC	CATSRDEEGETQYF
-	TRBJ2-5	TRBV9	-	TGTGCCAGCAGCGTAGTCCGCGGGCTGCAAGAGACCCAGTACTTC	CASSVVRGLQETQYF
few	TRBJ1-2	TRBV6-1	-	TGTGCCAGCAGTGAAGCGCTGGGGGGGATCTATGGCTACACCTTC	CASSEALGGIYGYTF
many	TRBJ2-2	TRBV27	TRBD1	TGTGCCAGCAGGGTGGGACAGGGGGCCGGGGAGCTGTTTTTT	CASRVGQGAGELFF
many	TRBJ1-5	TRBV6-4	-	TGTGCCAGCAGTGACGGGGGGGATAGCAATCAGCCCCAGCATTTT	CASSDGGDSNQPQHF
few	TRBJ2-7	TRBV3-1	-	TGTGCCAGCAGCCCGGGCTCGACAGCTTACGAGCAGTACTTC	CASSPGSTAYEQYF
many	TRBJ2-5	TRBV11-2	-	TGTGCCAGCAGCGAAACCAGGGTTTCAGAGACCCAGTACTTC	CASSETRVSETQYF
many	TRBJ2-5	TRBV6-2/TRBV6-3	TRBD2	TGTGCCAGCAGTTACGGAGCGGGGGGTGCTGAGACCCAGTACTTC	CASSYGAGGAETQYF
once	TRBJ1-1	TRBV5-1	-	TGCGCCAGCAGCTACCACAGGGTGGACACTGAAGCTTTCTTT	CASSYHRVDTEAFF
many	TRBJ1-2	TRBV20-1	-	TGCAGTGCTAACCTGGATAGGGTCTATGGCTACACCTTC	CSANLDRVYGYTF